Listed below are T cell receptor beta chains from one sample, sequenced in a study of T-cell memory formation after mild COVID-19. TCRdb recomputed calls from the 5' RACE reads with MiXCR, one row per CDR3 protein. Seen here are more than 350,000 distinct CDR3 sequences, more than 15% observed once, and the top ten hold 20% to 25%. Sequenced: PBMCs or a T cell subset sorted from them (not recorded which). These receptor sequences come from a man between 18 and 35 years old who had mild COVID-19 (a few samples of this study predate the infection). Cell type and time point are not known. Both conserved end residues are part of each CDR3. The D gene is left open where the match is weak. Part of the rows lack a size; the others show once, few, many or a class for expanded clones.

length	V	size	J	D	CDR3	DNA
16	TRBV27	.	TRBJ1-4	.	CASSLSNGELGEKLFF	TGTGCCAGCAGTTTATCGAACGGAGAACTGGGCGAAAAACTGTTTTTT
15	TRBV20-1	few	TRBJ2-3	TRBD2	CSAAPLLSGGESQYF	TGCAGTGCCGCCCCTTTGTTAAGCGGGGGGGAGTCGCAGTATTTT
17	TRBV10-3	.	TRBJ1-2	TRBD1	CAISSGTGQLGNYGYTF	TGTGCCATCAGTAGCGGGACAGGACAGCTGGGGAACTATGGCTACACCTTC
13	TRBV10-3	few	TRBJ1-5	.	CAISVESNQPQHF	TGTGCCATCAGTGTGGAGAGCAATCAGCCCCAGCATTTT
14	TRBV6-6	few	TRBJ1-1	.	CASSKGTANTEAFF	TGTGCCAGCAGCAAGGGGACGGCTAACACTGAAGCTTTCTTT
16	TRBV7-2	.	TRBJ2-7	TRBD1	CASSFGTGGAIAEQYF	TGTGCCAGCAGCTTTGGGACAGGGGGCGCGATAGCCGAGCAGTACTTC
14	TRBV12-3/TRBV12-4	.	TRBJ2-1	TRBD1	CASSRMDRINEQFF	TGTGCCAGCAGTCGGATGGACAGGATCAATGAGCAGTTCTTC
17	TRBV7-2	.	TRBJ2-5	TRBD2	CASSLIGTSGGRETQYF	TGTGCCAGCAGCTTAATTGGGACTAGCGGGGGTAGAGAGACCCAGTACTTC
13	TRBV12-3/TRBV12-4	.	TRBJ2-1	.	CDSSFLDLSEQFF	TGTGACAGCAGTTTTTTGGATTTGAGTGAGCAGTTCTTC
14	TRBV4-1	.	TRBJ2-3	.	CASSHAGTMDTQYF	TGCGCCAGCAGCCATGCCGGGACAATGGATACGCAGTATTTT
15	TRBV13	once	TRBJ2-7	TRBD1	CASSARGTGGYEQYF	TGTGCCAGCAGCGCCCGGGGGACAGGGGGTTACGAGCAGTACTTC
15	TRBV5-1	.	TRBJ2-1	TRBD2	CASSLDGVPGGEQFF	TGCGCCAGCAGCTTGGACGGTGTACCGGGAGGTGAGCAGTTCTTC
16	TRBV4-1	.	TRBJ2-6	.	CASSQERDSGANVLTF	TGCGCCAGCAGCCAAGAACGAGACTCTGGGGCCAACGTCCTGACTTTC
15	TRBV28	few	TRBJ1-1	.	CAHKIAGHLNTEAFF	TGTGCGCACAAAATAGCTGGACACTTGAACACTGAAGCTTTCTTT
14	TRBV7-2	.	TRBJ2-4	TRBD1	CASSSQSPTGIQYF	TGTGCCAGCAGCTCTCAATCTCCGACAGGGATTCAGTACTTC
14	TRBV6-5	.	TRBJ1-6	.	CASSYGGQWSPLHF	TGTGCCAGCAGTTACGGGGGGCAGTGGTCACCCCTCCACTTT
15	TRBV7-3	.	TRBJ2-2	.	CASSLGDYYTGELFF	TGTGCCAGCAGCTTGGGAGATTACTACACCGGGGAGCTGTTTTTT
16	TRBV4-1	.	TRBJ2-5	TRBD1	CASSQGSGTGEETQYF	TGCGCCAGCAGCCAAGGGTCCGGGACAGGGGAAGAGACCCAGTACTTC
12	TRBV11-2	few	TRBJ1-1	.	CASSFPSPEAFF	TGTGCCAGCAGTTTTCCCTCCCCCGAAGCTTTCTTT
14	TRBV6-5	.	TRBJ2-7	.	CASSYPTQGGEQYF	TGTGCCAGCAGTTACCCGACACAGGGAGGCGAGCAGTACTTC
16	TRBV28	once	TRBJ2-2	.	CASSFGDTRDTGELFF	TGTGCCAGCAGTTTCGGCGACACCCGGGACACCGGGGAGCTGTTTTTT
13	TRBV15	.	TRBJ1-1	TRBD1	CATSIQGDTEAFF	TGTGCCACCAGCATCCAGGGGGACACTGAAGCTTTCTTT
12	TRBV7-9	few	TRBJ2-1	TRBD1	CASSTGGDEQFF	TGTGCCAGCAGCACAGGGGGCGATGAGCAGTTCTTC
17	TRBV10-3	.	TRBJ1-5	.	CAISVDGSRGGGQPQHF	TGTGCCATCAGCGTAGACGGTTCTCGGGGTGGGGGTCAGCCCCAGCATTTT
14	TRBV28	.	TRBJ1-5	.	CASAIPGRNQPQHF	TGTGCCAGCGCAATTCCCGGTCGCAATCAGCCCCAGCATTTT
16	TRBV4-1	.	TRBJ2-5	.	CASSQHLQGSEETQYF	TGCGCCAGCAGCCAACACCTGCAGGGGAGCGAAGAGACCCAGTACTTC
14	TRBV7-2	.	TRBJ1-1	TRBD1	CASSTYRGRAEAFF	TGTGCCAGCAGCACTTACAGGGGAAGGGCTGAAGCTTTCTTT
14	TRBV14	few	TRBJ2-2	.	CASSRIGNTGELFF	TGTGCCAGCAGCCGAATCGGGAACACCGGGGAGCTGTTTTTT
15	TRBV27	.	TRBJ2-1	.	CAAGRAAGLLNEQFF	TGTGCCGCTGGACGGGCCGCTGGCCTCCTCAATGAGCAGTTCTTC
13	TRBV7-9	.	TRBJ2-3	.	CASYGGSTDTQYF	TGTGCTTCATACGGGGGTAGCACAGATACGCAGTATTTT
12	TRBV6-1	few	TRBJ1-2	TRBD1	CASNPGGYGYTF	TGTGCCAGCAATCCAGGGGGGTATGGCTACACCTTC
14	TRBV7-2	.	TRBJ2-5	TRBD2	CASSVLAGVETQYF	TGTGCCAGCAGCGTCCTAGCGGGGGTGGAGACCCAGTACTTC
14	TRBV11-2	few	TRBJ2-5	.	CASSLVAGDETQYF	TGTGCCAGCAGCTTAGTGGCCGGGGACGAGACCCAGTACTTC
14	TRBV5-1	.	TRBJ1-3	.	CASSIGQTGNTIYF	TGCGCCAGCAGCATTGGACAGACTGGAAACACCATATATTTT
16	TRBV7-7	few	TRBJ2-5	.	CASSLGPGQSSETQYF	TGTGCTAGCAGCTTAGGGCCGGGGCAGTCCTCCGAGACCCAGTACTTC
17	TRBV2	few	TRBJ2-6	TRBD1	CASSRDRDRNGANVLTF	TGTGCCAGCAGTCGGGACAGGGATAGGAATGGGGCCAACGTCCTGACTTTC
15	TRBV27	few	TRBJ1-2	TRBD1	CASSFGTGATYGYTF	TGTGCCAGCAGTTTCGGGACAGGTGCCACCTATGGCTACACCTTC
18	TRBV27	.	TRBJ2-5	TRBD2	CASSSGTSGGLFQETQYF	TGTGCCAGCAGTTCCGGGACTAGCGGGGGCCTCTTCCAAGAGACCCAGTACTTC
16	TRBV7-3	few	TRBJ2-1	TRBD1	CASSPWTGTHSNEQFF	TGTGCCAGCAGCCCCTGGACAGGGACCCACAGCAATGAGCAGTTCTTC
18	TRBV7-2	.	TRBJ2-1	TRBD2	CASSSGLAGLSWANEQFF	TGTGCCAGCAGCTCTGGTCTAGCGGGGCTCTCGTGGGCCAATGAGCAGTTCTTC
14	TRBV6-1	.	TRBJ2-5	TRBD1	CASRPDRGHETQYF	TGTGCCAGCAGGCCGGACAGGGGTCATGAGACCCAGTACTTC
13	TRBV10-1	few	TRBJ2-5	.	CASSDPRMETQYF	TGCGCCAGCAGTGATCCTAGGATGGAGACCCAGTACTTC
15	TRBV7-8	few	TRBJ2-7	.	CASSLEPGPNYEQYF	TGTGCCAGCAGCTTAGAGCCCGGACCGAACTACGAGCAGTACTTC
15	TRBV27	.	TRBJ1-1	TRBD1	CASSPRQGMISEAFF	TGTGCCAGCAGTCCCCGACAGGGAATGATTTCTGAAGCTTTCTTT
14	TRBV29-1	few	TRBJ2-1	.	CSVADSSSYNEQFF	TGCAGCGTTGCGGACTCTTCCTCCTACAATGAGCAGTTCTTC
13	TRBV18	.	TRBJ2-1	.	CASSPPGTNEQFF	TGTGCCAGCTCACCTCCAGGCACCAATGAGCAGTTCTTC
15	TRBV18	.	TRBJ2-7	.	CASSPPGTISYEQYF	TGTGCCAGCTCACCACCCGGGACAATATCGTACGAGCAGTACTTC
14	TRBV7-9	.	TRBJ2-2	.	CASSSGTRTGELFF	TGTGCCAGCAGCTCCGGGACGCGGACCGGGGAGCTGTTTTTT